This paragraph reports one TCR beta chain. Its specificity is unknown. The CDR3 is 14 residues long. The V and J ends lost 6 bases and 8 bases, in that order; junction bases with no gene match: 10. Germline CDR1 reads SGHTA; CDR2 reads FQGNSA. Time point given: newly diagnosed GD, antithyroid drugs for less than 3 months. Scientists built the TCR library using RNA that was extracted from PBMCs. Combining iRepertoire HTBI primers with Arm-PCR of CDR3 regions, the authors built TCR beta libraries. MiXCR, applied by TCRdb to the multiplex PCR reads, yields one record per CDR3 protein. This sample has about 560,000 distinct CDR3 sequences, with about 16% found just once. The data derive from a study of regulatory T cells in long-lasting Graves disease. Points from the study as a whole: The study found TRBV28, TRBJ1-2 and TRBJ2-5 favored in persistent disease. Sharing of public clonotypes was greater in persistent patients (2,741) than in new patients (around 1,000). Newly diagnosed patients had higher TCR diversity than persistent Graves' patients did.

This sample also belongs to another study, concerning T cells in Graves' hyperthyroidism and ophthalmopathy. That work adds: Separation of ophthalmopathy from stable hyperthyroidism was achieved by a 13 V-J model.

J is TRBJ2-4 and V is TRBV7-2; 7 nucleotides match TRBD2. Sequenced here: peripheral blood mononuclear cells (PBMCs), sampled at new diagnosis, from a patient treated with antithyroid drugs. This clonotype was sampled from a young man with Graves disease. CDR3 sequence: CASSHSWAGDIQYF. DNA of the CDR3: TGTGCCAGCAGTCATTCGTGGGCGGGAGACATTCAGTACTTC.